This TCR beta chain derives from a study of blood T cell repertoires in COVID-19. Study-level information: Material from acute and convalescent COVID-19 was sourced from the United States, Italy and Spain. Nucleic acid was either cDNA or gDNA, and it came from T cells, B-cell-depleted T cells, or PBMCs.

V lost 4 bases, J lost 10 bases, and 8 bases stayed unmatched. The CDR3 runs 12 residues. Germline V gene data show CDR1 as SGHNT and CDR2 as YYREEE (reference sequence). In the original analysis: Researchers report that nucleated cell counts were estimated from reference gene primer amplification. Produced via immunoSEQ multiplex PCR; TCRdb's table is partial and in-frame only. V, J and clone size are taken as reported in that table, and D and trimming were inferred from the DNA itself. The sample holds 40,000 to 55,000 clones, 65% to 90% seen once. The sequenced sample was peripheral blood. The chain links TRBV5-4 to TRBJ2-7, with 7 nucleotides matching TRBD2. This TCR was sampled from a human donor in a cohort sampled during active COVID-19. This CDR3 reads CASSGREGPQYF. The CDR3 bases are TGTGCCAGCAGCGGGAGGGAGGGCCCCCAGTACTTC.